The T cell receptor (beta chain) under discussion was sequenced for a study of blood T cell repertoires in COVID-19. Authors' processing steps: Estimated nucleated cell counts came from reference gene primer amplification. Generated by immunoSEQ multiplex PCR, the TCRdb table keeps only in-frame clones and is missing some. The V and J calls and the clone size are those of that table, but D and trimming were determined from the DNA. Of about 44,000 clones listed, around nine tenths are singletons. Germline CDR1 and CDR2: LNHDA and SQIVND (reference sequence). The CDR3 spans 16 residues. Trimming took off 3 bases at V and 1 base at J, with 13 bases between the two ends.

The receptor comes from a woman aged 40 to 50 with acute or convalescent COVID-19. The material sequenced was peripheral blood. The genes are TRBV19 and TRBJ1-5; possibly TRBD1 for D (6 bases). The CDR3 DNA reads TGTGCCAGTAGTATGGGGGCCTACGGGAGCAATCAGCCCCAGCATTTT. It encodes CASSMGAYGSNQPQHF.